This TCR beta chain was documented in a study of blood T cells in healthy people across ages. About the study: The template switching approach captured approximately one barcoded beta molecule for every two T cells.

Total RNA, at least 5 micrograms per sample, was extracted from PBMCs. Combining a sample-barcoded 5' primer with a J-beta primer mix, a second PCR ran for roughly 7 to 12 cycles. TCRdb processed the 5' RACE reads anew with MiXCR; each CDR3 protein has one entry. The repertoire holds about 1.6 million distinct CDR3 sequences, with roughly a third as singletons. Germline V CDR1 and CDR2: SGHDT, YYEEEE. J gave up 1 base and V 4 bases, and 7 bases lay outside the gene matches. The CDR3 is 15 amino acids. General observations from the study: Possibly confounding the expanded clonotype changes was the fact that donor CMV status was unknown.

This clonotype was seen a handful of times. Antigen specificity is unknown. The chain links TRBV5-6 to TRBJ2-5; TRBD1 matches 7 bases. The sample comprised blood. This sequence was found in a woman aged 25 to 39 in good health. The CDR3 DNA sequence: TGTGCCAGCAGCCAGGGGGATAAATCCCAAGAGACCCAGTACTTC. This codes for CASSQGDKSQETQYF.